This T cell receptor (beta chain) stems from a study of blood T cell repertoires in COVID-19. The CDR3 spans 16 residues. The V end lost 4 bases, the J end lost 0 bases, and 16 bases lay between the germline ends. Per germline, CDR1 SGHKS and CDR2 YYEKEE (reference sequence). Assay used: immunoSEQ multiplex PCR; TCRdb lists only in-frame clones, some missing. This table has 260,000 or so clones, about 91% appearing once. Specimen: PBMCs or T cells enriched from blood (not recorded which). This sequence joins TRBV5-5 and TRBJ1-2, with D maybe TRBD1 (6 bases). The receptor was isolated from a middle-aged woman with acute COVID-19. CDR3 sequence: CASSLGHLRSNYGYTF. The CDR3 DNA reads as TGTGCCAGCAGCCTGGGACACCTCCGGTCTAACTATGGCTACACCTTC.